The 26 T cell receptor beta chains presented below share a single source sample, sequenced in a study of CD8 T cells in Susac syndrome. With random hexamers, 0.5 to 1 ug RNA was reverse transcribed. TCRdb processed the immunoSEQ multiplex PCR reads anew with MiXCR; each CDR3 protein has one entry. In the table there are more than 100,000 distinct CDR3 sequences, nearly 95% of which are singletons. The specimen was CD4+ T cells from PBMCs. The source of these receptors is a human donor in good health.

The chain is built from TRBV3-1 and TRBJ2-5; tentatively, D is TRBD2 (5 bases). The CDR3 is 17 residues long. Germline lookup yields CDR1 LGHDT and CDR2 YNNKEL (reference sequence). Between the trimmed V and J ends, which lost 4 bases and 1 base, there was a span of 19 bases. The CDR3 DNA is TGTGCCAGCAGCCCTCCGGTCCGGGGAGCGCTCCAAGAGACCCAGTACTTC. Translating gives CASSPPVRGALQETQYF.

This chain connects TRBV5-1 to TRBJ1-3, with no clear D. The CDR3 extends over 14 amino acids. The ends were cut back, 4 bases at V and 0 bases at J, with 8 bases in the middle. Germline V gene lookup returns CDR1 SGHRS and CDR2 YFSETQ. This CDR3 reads CASSHTDSGNTIYF. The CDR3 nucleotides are TGCGCCAGCAGCCACACCGACTCTGGAAACACCATATATTTT.

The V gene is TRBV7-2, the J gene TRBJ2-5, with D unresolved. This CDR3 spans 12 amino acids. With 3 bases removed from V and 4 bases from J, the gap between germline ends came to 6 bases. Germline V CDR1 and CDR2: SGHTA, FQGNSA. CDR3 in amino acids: CASSLMGETQYF. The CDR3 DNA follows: TGTGCCAGCAGCTTGATGGGAGAGACCCAGTACTTC. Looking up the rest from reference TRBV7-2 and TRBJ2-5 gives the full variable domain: GAGVSQSPSNKVTEKGKDVELRCDPISGHTALYWYRQSLGQGLEFLIYFQGNSAPDKSGLPSDRFSAERTGGSVSTLTIQRTQQEDSAVYLCASSLMGETQYFGPGTRLLVL.

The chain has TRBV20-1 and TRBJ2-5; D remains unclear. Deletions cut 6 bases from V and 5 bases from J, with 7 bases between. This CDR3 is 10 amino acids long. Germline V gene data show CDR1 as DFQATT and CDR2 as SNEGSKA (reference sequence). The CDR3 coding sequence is TGCAGTGCGGAATGGGAGACCCAGTACTTC. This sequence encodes CSAEWETQYF.

The CDR3 spells CASSLWGTGQSKGYTF. As DNA, the CDR3 is TGTGCCAGCAGTTTATGGGGGACAGGGCAATCAAAGGGCTACACCTTC. This chain joins TRBV28 and TRBJ1-2; 9 bases are a match to TRBD1. Losses at the gene ends were 0 bases for V and 8 bases for J; bases not matched to a gene: 10. This CDR3 contains 16 residues. Germline V gene data show CDR1 as MDHEN and CDR2 as SYDVKM.

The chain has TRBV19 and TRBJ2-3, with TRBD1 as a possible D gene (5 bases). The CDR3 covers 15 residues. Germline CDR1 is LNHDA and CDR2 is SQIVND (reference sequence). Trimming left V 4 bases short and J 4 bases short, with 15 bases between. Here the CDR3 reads CASSTGPPGSDTQYF. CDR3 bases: TGTGCCAGTAGTACCGGACCTCCAGGGTCAGATACGCAGTATTTT.

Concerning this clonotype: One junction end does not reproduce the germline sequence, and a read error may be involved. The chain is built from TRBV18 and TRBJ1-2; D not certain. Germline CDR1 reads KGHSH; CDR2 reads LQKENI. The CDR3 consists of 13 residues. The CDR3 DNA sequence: TGTGCCTGCCGAACAGACGGCAACTTTGGCTACACCTTC. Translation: CACRTDGNFGYTF.

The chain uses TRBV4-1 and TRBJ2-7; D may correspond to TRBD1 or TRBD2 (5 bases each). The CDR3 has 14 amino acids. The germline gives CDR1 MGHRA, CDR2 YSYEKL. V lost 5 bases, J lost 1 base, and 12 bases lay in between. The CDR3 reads CASSYRSGSYEQYF. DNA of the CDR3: TGCGCCAGCAGCTACAGGAGCGGATCCTACGAGCAGTACTTC.

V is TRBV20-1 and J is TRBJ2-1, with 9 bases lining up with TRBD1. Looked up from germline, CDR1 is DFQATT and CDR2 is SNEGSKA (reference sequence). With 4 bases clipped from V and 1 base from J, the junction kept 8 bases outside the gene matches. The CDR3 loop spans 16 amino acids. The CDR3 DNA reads TGCAGTGCTAATAATCCGGGACAGGGATCCTACAATGAGCAGTTCTTC. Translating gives CSANNPGQGSYNEQFF.

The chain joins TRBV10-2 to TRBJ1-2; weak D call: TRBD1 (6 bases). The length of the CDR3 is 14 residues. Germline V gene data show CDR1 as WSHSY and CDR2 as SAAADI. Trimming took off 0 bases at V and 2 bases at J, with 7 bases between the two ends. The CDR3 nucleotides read TGCGCCAGCAGTGAGTCGACAGGCAACTATGGCTACACCTTC. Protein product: CASSESTGNYGYTF.

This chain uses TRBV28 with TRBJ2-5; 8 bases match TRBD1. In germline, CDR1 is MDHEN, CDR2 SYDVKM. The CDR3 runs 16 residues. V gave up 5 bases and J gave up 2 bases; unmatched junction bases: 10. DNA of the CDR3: TGTGCCAGCAGTCCCCGCGGACAGGGTAATCAAGAGACCCAGTACTTC. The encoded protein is CASSPRGQGNQETQYF. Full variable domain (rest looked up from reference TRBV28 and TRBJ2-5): DVKVTQSSRYLVKRTGEKVFLECVQDMDHENMFWYRQDPGLGLRLIYFSYDVKMKEKGDIPEGYSVSREKKERFSLILESASTNQTSMYLCASSPRGQGNQETQYFGPGTRLLVL.

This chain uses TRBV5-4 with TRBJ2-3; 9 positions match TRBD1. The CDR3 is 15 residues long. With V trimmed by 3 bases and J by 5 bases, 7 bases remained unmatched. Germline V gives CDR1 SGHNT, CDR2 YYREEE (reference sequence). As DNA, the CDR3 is TGTGCCAGCAGCTCCGGGCGGGACAGGGTAGATACGCAGTATTTT. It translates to CASSSGRDRVDTQYF.

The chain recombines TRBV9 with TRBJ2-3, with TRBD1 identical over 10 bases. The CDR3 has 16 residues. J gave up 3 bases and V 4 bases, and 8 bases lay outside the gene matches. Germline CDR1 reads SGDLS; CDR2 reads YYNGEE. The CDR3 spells CASSPRTGGWTDTQYF. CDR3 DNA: TGTGCCAGCAGCCCCCGGACAGGGGGTTGGACAGATACGCAGTATTTT.

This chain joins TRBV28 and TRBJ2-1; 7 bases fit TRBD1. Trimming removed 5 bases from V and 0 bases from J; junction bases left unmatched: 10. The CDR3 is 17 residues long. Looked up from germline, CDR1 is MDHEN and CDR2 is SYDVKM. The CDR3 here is CASSLLGGQFSYNEQFF. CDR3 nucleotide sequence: TGTGCCAGCAGTCTTTTAGGGGGACAGTTCTCCTACAATGAGCAGTTCTTC.

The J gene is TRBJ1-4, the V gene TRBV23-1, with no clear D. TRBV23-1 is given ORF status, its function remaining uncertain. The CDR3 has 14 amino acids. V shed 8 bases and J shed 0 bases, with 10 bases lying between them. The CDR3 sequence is CASGEQPTNEKLFF. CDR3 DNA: TGCGCCAGCGGGGAACAGCCAACTAATGAAAAACTGTTTTTT.

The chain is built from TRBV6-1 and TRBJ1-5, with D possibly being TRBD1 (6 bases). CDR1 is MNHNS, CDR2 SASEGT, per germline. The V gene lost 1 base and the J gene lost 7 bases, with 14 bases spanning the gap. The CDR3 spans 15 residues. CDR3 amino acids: CASSEGGGAHQPQHF. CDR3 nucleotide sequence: TGTGCCAGCAGTGAAGGAGGGGGGGCGCACCAGCCCCAGCATTTT.

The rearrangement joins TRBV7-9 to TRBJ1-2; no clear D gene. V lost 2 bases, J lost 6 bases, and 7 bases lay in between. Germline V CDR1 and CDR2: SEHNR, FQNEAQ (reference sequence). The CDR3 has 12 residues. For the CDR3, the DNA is TGTGCCAGCAGCTTATTGCCCGATGGCTACACCTTC. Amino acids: CASSLLPDGYTF.

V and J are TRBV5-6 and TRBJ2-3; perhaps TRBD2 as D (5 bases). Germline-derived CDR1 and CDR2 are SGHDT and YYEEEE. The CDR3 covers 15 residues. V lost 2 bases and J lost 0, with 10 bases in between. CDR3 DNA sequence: TGTGCCAGCAGCTTTTCCGGGGATAGCACAGATACGCAGTATTTT. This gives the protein CASSFSGDSTDTQYF.

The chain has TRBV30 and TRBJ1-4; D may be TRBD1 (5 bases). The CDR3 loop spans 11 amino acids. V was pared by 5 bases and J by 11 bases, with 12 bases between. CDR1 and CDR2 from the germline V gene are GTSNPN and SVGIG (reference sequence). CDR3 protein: CAWGGVTKLFF. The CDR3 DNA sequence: TGTGCCTGGGGGGGAGTCACGAAACTGTTTTTT.

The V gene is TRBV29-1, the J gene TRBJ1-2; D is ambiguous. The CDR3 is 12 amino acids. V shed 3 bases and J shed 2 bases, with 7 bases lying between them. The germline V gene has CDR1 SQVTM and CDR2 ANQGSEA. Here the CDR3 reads CSVDGSNYGYTF. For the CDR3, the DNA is TGCAGCGTTGATGGCAGCAACTATGGCTACACCTTC.

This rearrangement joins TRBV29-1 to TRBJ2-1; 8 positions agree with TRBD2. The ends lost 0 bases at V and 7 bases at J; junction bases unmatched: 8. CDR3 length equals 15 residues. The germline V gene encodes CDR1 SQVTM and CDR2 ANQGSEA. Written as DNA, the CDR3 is TGCAGCGTTGAAGAGGGGCGGGGGGCGGATAATGAGCAGTTCTTC. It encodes CSVEEGRGADNEQFF.

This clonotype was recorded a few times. In DNA, the CDR3 is TGTGCCAGCAGTCCGGGACCTGGTGGCTACACCTTC. As protein: CASSPGPGGYTF. V is TRBV6-5 and J is TRBJ1-2; possibly TRBD1 for D (5 bases). CDR1 is MNHEY and CDR2 is SVGAGI in the germline V gene. This CDR3 has 12 residues. V was trimmed by 5 bases and J by 7 bases, leaving 11 bases between them.

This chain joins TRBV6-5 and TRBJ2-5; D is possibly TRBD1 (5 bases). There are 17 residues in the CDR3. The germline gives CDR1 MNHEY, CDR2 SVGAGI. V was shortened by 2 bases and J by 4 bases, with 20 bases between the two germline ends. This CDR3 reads CASSYGGAGQKGETQYF. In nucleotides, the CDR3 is TGTGCCAGCAGTTACGGTGGGGCAGGGCAAAAGGGAGAGACCCAGTACTTC.

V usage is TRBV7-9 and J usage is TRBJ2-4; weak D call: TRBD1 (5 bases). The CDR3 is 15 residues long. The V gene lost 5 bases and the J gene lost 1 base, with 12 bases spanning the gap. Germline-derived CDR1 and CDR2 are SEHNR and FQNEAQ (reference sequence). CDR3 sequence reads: CASSPRAGAKNIQYF. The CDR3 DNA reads TGTGCCAGCAGCCCTAGAGCAGGGGCCAAAAACATTCAGTACTTC. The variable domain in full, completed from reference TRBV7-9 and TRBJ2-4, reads DTGVSQNPRHKITKRGQNVTFRCDPISEHNRLYWYRQTLGQGPEFLTYFQNEAQLEKSRLLSDRFSAERPKGSFSTLEIQRTEQGDSAMYLCASSPRAGAKNIQYFGAGTRLSVL.

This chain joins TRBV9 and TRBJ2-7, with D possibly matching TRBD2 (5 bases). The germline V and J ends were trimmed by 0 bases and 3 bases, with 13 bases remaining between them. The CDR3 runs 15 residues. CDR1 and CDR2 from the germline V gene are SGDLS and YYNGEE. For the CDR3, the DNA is TGTGCCAGCAGCGTAGCCCCTCAAGGACTCTACGAGCAGTACTTC. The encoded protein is CASSVAPQGLYEQYF. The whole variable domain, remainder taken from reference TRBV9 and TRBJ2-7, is DSGVTQTPKHLITATGQRVTLRCSPRSGDLSVYWYQQSLDQGLQFLIQYYNGEERAKGNILERFSAQQFPDLHSELNLSSLELGDSALYFCASSVAPQGLYEQYFGPGTRLTVT.

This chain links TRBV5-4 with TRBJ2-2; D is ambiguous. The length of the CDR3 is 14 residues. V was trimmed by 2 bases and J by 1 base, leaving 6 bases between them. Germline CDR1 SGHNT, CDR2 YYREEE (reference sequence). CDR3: CASSFLGNTGELFF. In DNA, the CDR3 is TGTGCCAGCAGCTTCCTTGGGAACACCGGGGAGCTGTTTTTT.